A selection of T cell receptor beta chains follows, all from one sample in a study of T cell clonotyping in hematopoietic cell transplantation. The data were produced by immunoSEQ multiplex PCR, yet TCRdb's version contains in-frame clones alone and is incomplete. The sample shows about 41,000 clones, 82% of them seen only once. This sample comprised peripheral blood mononuclear cells, obtained before stem cell transplant. The receptors derive from a man aged 55-75 years with myelodysplastic syndrome. Some clones in this sample may be carry-over from other donors' samples. The CDR3 runs from the conserved cysteine through the conserved F or W. A D gene is named only where the DNA matches it firmly. Where a row states a size, it is once, few, many or the class of an expanded clone; other rows omit it.

v_call,j_call,d_call,clone_size,cdr3_nt,cdr3_aa
TRBV9,TRBJ2-5,-,-,TGTGCCAGCAGCGACTTCAGGCAAGAGACCCAGTACTTC,CASSDFRQETQYF
TRBV7-9,TRBJ1-2,TRBD1,-,TGTGCCAGCAGCCACAGGTTTCCCGGACAGGGGAGTGGCTACACCTTC,CASSHRFPGQGSGYTF
TRBV4-2,TRBJ2-7,-,few,TGTGCCAGCAGCCAAGACAGGGGTCAGACCTACGAGCAGTACTTC,CASSQDRGQTYEQYF
TRBV7-6,TRBJ1-6,TRBD1,-,TGTGCCAGCAGCTTGGTGGACAGGGAGAATTCACCCCTCCACTTT,CASSLVDRENSPLHF
TRBV30,TRBJ1-1,-,-,TGTGCCTGGAATAGTAAGGGGACCACCGCTGGAGCTTTCTTT,CAWNSKGTTAGAFF
TRBV11-2,TRBJ1-2,-,few,TGTGCCAGCAGGAAGGACAGTTTTTATGGCTACACCTTC,CASRKDSFYGYTF
TRBV19,TRBJ2-7,-,-,TGTGCCAGTAGTCCACGTGGAGCTACCTACGAGCAGTACTTC,CASSPRGATYEQYF
TRBV5-1,TRBJ2-7,-,-,TGCGCCAGCAGCTTGACATGGGGAGGCATCCGGGACAGCCGCTACGAGCAGTACTTC,CASSLTWGGIRDSRYEQYF
TRBV4-3,TRBJ2-2,-,-,TGCGCCAGCGGACAACAACAGGGCGCCGGGGAGCTGTTTTTT,CASGQQQGAGELFF
TRBV6-4,TRBJ1-5,-,-,TGTGCCAGCACCCGAGCGCCCTTCAATCAGCCCCAGCATTTT,CASTRAPFNQPQHF
TRBV2,TRBJ1-6,-,-,TGTGCCAGCAAAAAAGGGACGGCCCTTCAGTGGGTACCCCTCCACTTT,CASKKGTALQWVPLHF
TRBV19,TRBJ1-4,TRBD1,-,TGTGCCAGTAGTCCCCGGGACAGGGGTGCAACTAATGAAAAACTGTTTTTT,CASSPRDRGATNEKLFF
TRBV19,TRBJ1-3,-,-,TGTGCCAGTAGTATTGGGGGCGCGGATGGAAACACCATATATTTT,CASSIGGADGNTIYF
TRBV10-3,TRBJ2-7,TRBD1,-,TGTGCCATCAGCACCGGGACAGGGTCCTACGAGCAGTACTTC,CAISTGTGSYEQYF
TRBV9,TRBJ2-7,TRBD1,-,TGTGCACTCTTAGGGGGCGGGTCGTCCTACGAGCAGTACTTC,CALLGGGSSYEQYF
TRBV5-1,TRBJ2-1,-,-,TGCGCCAGCTTTGAGGGGGGTGAGCAGTTCTTC,CASFEGGEQFF
TRBV11-1,TRBJ1-2,TRBD1,-,TGTGCCAGCAGCTTAAATCGCGGACAGGGGGCTGGAGGCTACACCTTC,CASSLNRGQGAGGYTF
TRBV11-3,TRBJ2-3,-,-,TGTGCCAGCAGCTTAGAGGCAGCGTTTGGCACAGATACGCAGTATTTT,CASSLEAAFGTDTQYF
TRBV29-1,TRBJ1-4,-,-,TGCAGCGTTGCGGCCGGGGGGGGTACTAATGAAAAACTGTTTTTT,CSVAAGGGTNEKLFF
TRBV27,TRBJ2-2,-,-,TGTGCCAGCAGTGCGTCCGGGGAGCTGTTTTTT,CASSASGELFF
TRBV5-6,TRBJ2-3,TRBD1,-,TGTGCCAGCAGCCTCGGACAGGGTGCAGATACGCAGTATTTT,CASSLGQGADTQYF
TRBV27,TRBJ2-4,TRBD1,-,TGTGCCAGCAGCAGACAGGGGGTCGATGGGTCTAGGGCCAAAAACATTCAGTACTTC,CASSRQGVDGSRAKNIQYF
TRBV19,TRBJ1-3,-,-,TGTGCCAGTAGGCGGACGAAAGGAAACACCATATATTTT,CASRRTKGNTIYF
TRBV19,TRBJ1-1,-,few,TGTGCCAAGCCAGGAACGAACACTGAAGCTTTCTTT,CAKPGTNTEAFF
TRBV7-9,TRBJ2-5,TRBD2,-,TGTGCCAGCAGCCCGACGACTAGCGGGGTGGGGACCCAGTACTTC,CASSPTTSGVGTQYF
TRBV6-4,TRBJ2-3,TRBD2,-,TGTGCCAGCAGTGTGCTAGCGGGGGGCACAGATACGCAGTATTTT,CASSVLAGGTDTQYF
TRBV18,TRBJ1-1,-,few,TGTGCCAGCTCACCAACCAGGGAAAACACTGAAGCTTTCTTT,CASSPTRENTEAFF
TRBV10-3,TRBJ1-1,-,-,TGTGCCATCAGTGTAGGCGGCGGGGTCACTGAAGCTTTCTTT,CAISVGGGVTEAFF
TRBV6-1,TRBJ2-2,-,-,TGTGCCAGCAGTGTGGGACTCGCGAACACCGGGGAGCTGTTTTTT,CASSVGLANTGELFF
TRBV9,TRBJ2-1,-,-,TGTGCCAGCAGCGTAGAGGACTACCCCACCAATGAGCAGTTCTTC,CASSVEDYPTNEQFF
TRBV2,TRBJ2-2,TRBD1,-,TGTGCCAGCAGGACGGGACAGAAGGGTTCGCCCGGGGAGCTGTTTTTT,CASRTGQKGSPGELFF
TRBV6-6,TRBJ2-5,-,-,TGTGCCAGCTTGGGTCGGGAGACCCAGTACTTC,CASLGRETQYF
TRBV11-2,TRBJ2-7,TRBD2,-,TGTGCCAGCAGCTTAGTGGGACTAGCGGGGGGGCCAGAGCAGTACTTC,CASSLVGLAGGPEQYF
TRBV7-2,TRBJ2-5,-,-,TGTGCCAGCAGCCGCGGACTGGGGGAGTACTTC,CASSRGLGEYF